The clone carrying this TCR beta chain was found once. This specimen comes from a study of blood T cell repertoires in COVID-19. Overall study context: Specimens from acute and convalescent COVID-19 originated in the United States, Italy and Spain. PBMCs, B-cell-depleted T cells, or T cells were the source of the cDNA or gDNA that made up the material.

The CDR3 totals 13 residues. Per germline, CDR1 LGHNT and CDR2 FRNRAP. Trimming at V came to 5 bases and at J to 3 bases, leaving 4 bases not matched to a gene. As originally analysed: For nucleated cells, counts were estimated from reference gene primer amplification. Sequencing used immunoSEQ multiplex PCR; TCRdb keeps in-frame clones, though not all of them. The D gene and trimming were derived from the DNA, and the V and J assignments and clone size from that table. The sample lists tens of thousands of clones, around 90% occurring once. The chain couples TRBV12-5 to TRBJ2-7, with 7 positions matching TRBD1. The sequence came from a human donor in a cohort sampled during active COVID-19. The sample was peripheral blood. This CDR3 reads CASGRDSHYEQYF. As DNA, the CDR3 is TGTGCTAGTGGTAGGGACAGCCACTACGAGCAGTACTTC.